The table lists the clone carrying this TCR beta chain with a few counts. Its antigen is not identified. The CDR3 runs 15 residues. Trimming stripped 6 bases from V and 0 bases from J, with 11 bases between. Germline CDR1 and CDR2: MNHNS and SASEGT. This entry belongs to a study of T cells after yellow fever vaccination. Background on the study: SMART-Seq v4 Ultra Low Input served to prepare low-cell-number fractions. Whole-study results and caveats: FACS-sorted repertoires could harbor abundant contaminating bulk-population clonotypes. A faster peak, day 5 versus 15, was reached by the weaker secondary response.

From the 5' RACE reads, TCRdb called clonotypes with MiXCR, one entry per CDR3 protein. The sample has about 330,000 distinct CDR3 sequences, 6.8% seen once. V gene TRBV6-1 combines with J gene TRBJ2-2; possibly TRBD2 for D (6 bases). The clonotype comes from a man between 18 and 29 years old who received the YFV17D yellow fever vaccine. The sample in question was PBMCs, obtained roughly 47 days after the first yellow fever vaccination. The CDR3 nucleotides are TGTGCCAGCAGGGGAGGCAGGGCGAACACCGGGGAGCTGTTTTTT. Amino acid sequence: CASRGGRANTGELFF.